The 20 T cell receptor beta chains below were found in one sample sequenced in a study of OX40 agonist ivuxolimab in advanced cancers. The assay was immunoSEQ multiplex PCR, and TCRdb's table has in-frame clones only and misses some. Altogether about 99,000 clones are present, around 90% being singletons, with the ten largest covering 0.25% to 0.35%. The sequencing here drew on CD4+ or CD8+ T cells sorted from blood, taken in a trial of the OX40 agonist ivuxolimab. The source is an adult with an advanced solid tumor such as melanoma, head and neck, liver or kidney cancer.

The chain recombines TRBV5-7 with TRBJ2-2; D might be TRBD1 (5 bases). TRBV5-7 falls under the ORF class, with uncertain function. The ends were cut back, 10 bases at V and 1 base at J, with 14 bases in the middle. The CDR3 contains 14 residues. The CDR3 coding sequence is TGTGCCTTAGGGGTGAACGGGAACACCGGGGAGCTGTTTTTT. It specifies CALGVNGNTGELFF.

The chain uses TRBV6-1 and TRBJ2-7; the match to TRBD2 covers 8 bases. The CDR3 loop spans 17 amino acids. V trimming: 3 bases; J trimming: 0 bases; junction bases outside the gene matches: 10. Germline CDR1 MNHNS, CDR2 SASEGT. CDR3 in DNA: TGTGCCAGCAGTGACCCAGGACTAGCCGAAAGCTCCTACGAGCAGTACTTC. Protein sequence: CASSDPGLAESSYEQYF.

The chain combines TRBV10-1 with TRBJ2-1; 8 nucleotides line up with TRBD2. The germline CDR1 and CDR2 sequences are WNHNN and SYGVQD (reference sequence). CDR3 length: 16 amino acids. J lost 2 bases, V lost 4 bases, and 7 bases had no gene match. Here the CDR3 DNA reads TGCGCCAGCAGTGTCCGGACTAGCCGAGCCTACAATGAGCAGTTCTTC. Its translation: CASSVRTSRAYNEQFF.

This rearrangement joins TRBV6-5 to TRBJ1-2; tentatively, D is TRBD1 (6 bases). The CDR3 has 13 amino acids. V was clipped by 7 bases and J by 8 bases, with 17 bases between them. Germline CDR1 is MNHEY and CDR2 is SVGAGI. The CDR3 bases are TGTGCCAGCATGGGGGGTAGGGGGTACGGCTACACCTTC. It is translated as CASMGGRGYGYTF.

J is TRBJ2-6 and V is TRBV7-6; no reliable D call. The CDR3 is made up of 14 amino acids. Germline assignment: CDR1 SGHVS and CDR2 FNYEAQ. V was clipped by 1 base and J by 7 bases, with 8 bases between them. The CDR3 DNA follows: TGTGCCAGCAGCTTAGGGCCCCTCGCCAACGTCCTGACTTTC. Encoded protein: CASSLGPLANVLTF. The whole variable domain, filled in from reference TRBV7-6 and TRBJ2-6, reads GAGVSQSPRYKVTKRGQDVALRCDPISGHVSLYWYRQALGQGPEFLTYFNYEAQQDKSGLPNDRFSAERPEGSISTLTIQRTEQRDSAMYRCASSLGPLANVLTFGAGSRLTVL.

The sample holds one count of this clone. The gene calls are TRBV15 and TRBJ2-1, with 8 bases identical to TRBD2. The CDR3 spans 17 residues. Germline CDR1 reads LNHNV; CDR2 reads YYDKDF (reference sequence). V dropped 6 bases and J dropped 3; count of bases not matched to a gene: 13. The CDR3 reads CATSPSGGLAGYNEQFF. DNA of the CDR3: TGTGCCACCAGTCCCTCCGGGGGGCTAGCGGGCTACAATGAGCAGTTCTTC. Based on the CDR3 plus reference TRBV15 and TRBJ2-1, the full variable domain is DAMVIQNPRYQVTQFGKPVTLSCSQTLNHNVMYWYQQKSSQAPKLLFHYYDKDFNNEADTPDNFQSRRPNTSFCFLDIRSPGLGDTAMYLCATSPSGGLAGYNEQFFGPGTRLTVL.

This sequence joins TRBV27 and TRBJ2-7, with TRBD2 identical over 8 bases. J was trimmed by 0 bases and V by 3 bases; bases with no gene match: 4. Looked up from germline, CDR1 is MNHEY and CDR2 is SMNVEV (reference sequence). CDR3 length: 15 amino acids. CDR3 bases: TGTGCCAGCAGTTTCTTCGGGAGGGCCTCCTACGAGCAGTACTTC. This sequence encodes CASSFFGRASYEQYF.

The V gene is TRBV2, the J gene TRBJ2-3; TRBD1 agrees at 9 bases. The CDR3 spans 16 residues. Germline V gene sequence: CDR1 SNHLY, CDR2 FYNNEI. Trimming removed 3 bases from V and 0 bases from J; junction bases left unmatched: 4. CDR3 residues: CASSDPGQGSTDTQYF. CDR3 bases: TGTGCCAGCAGTGATCCGGGACAGGGAAGCACAGATACGCAGTATTTT.

The rearrangement uses TRBV10-3 and TRBJ1-1; a possible D gene is TRBD1 (6 bases). Trimming shortened V by 0 bases and J by 4 bases, and 12 bases separated the two germline ends. This CDR3 contains 15 residues. The germline gives CDR1 ENHRY, CDR2 SYGVKD. CDR3 nucleotides: TGTGCCATCAGTGAGTCGTGGGGGGCGGCCACTGAAGCTTTCTTT. This codes for CAISESWGAATEAFF.

The V call is TRBV2, the J call TRBJ2-7, with D possibly TRBD2 on 6 matching bases. The CDR3 contains 14 residues. From germline, CDR1 is SNHLY and CDR2 FYNNEI. Trimming cost V 3 bases and J 5 bases, with 14 bases left between them. The CDR3, as DNA: TGTGCCAGCAGTGAGCGGGACTTGGAAAACGAGCAGTACTTC. This gives the protein CASSERDLENEQYF.

The V gene is TRBV28, the J gene TRBJ2-7; TRBD2 matches at 7 bases. Germline V gene data show CDR1 as MDHEN and CDR2 as SYDVKM. CDR3 size: 16 residues. V was clipped by 3 bases and J by 0 bases; unmatched bases: 8. CDR3 sequence: CASSFTLAGLSYEQYF. Written as DNA, the CDR3 is TGTGCCAGCAGTTTCACGTTAGCGGGTCTCTCCTACGAGCAGTACTTC. Combining the CDR3 with reference TRBV28 and TRBJ2-7 gives the whole variable domain DVKVTQSSRYLVKRTGEKVFLECVQDMDHENMFWYRQDPGLGLRLIYFSYDVKMKEKGDIPEGYSVSREKKERFSLILESASTNQTSMYLCASSFTLAGLSYEQYFGPGTRLTVT.

The rearrangement uses TRBV28 and TRBJ2-3; D gene unclear. The length of the CDR3 is 13 residues. Trimming took 6 bases from V and 2 from J, leaving 9 bases between them. CDR1 is MDHEN and CDR2 is SYDVKM in the germline V gene. In DNA, the CDR3 is TGTGCCAGCAGAGAGGCCACCACAGATACGCAGTATTTT. Translated, it gives CASREATTDTQYF.

V gene TRBV7-9 combines with J gene TRBJ2-1; D is unclear. The V gene's germline CDR1 is SEHNR and CDR2 FQNEAQ (reference sequence). Trimming removed 5 bases from V and 10 bases from J, with 12 bases in between. This CDR3 region has 12 residues. The CDR3 spells CASSREIGEQFF. CDR3 in DNA: TGTGCCAGCAGCCGCGAAATCGGGGAGCAGTTCTTC.

This chain's CDR3 is CASSKFDRVDSPLHF. The CDR3 bases are TGTGCCAGCAGCAAATTTGACAGGGTAGATTCACCCCTCCACTTT. The chain uses TRBV5-6 and TRBJ1-6; 7 nucleotides agree with TRBD1. Germline V gives CDR1 SGHDT, CDR2 YYEEEE. V gave up 4 bases and J gave up 8 bases; unmatched junction bases: 9. There are 15 residues in the CDR3.

This chain uses TRBV19 with TRBJ2-7, with 7 bases lining up with TRBD1. CDR3 length: 12 amino acids. From germline, CDR1 is LNHDA and CDR2 SQIVND (reference sequence). The ends lost 11 bases at V and 7 bases at J; junction bases unmatched: 11. In DNA form, the CDR3 reads TGTGCCGCGCCCCCGGGACAGCCTGAGCAGTACTTC. Its translation: CAAPPGQPEQYF.

The CDR3 spells CASSIDHPEPRQPQHF. In DNA, the CDR3 is TGTGCCAGTAGTATAGATCACCCCGAACCGAGGCAGCCCCAGCATTTT. The genes are TRBV19 and TRBJ1-5; D call uncertain. Between the trimmed V and J ends, which lost 0 bases and 7 bases, there was a span of 16 bases. Germline V CDR1 and CDR2: LNHDA, SQIVND (reference sequence). This CDR3 spans 16 amino acids.

This chain connects TRBV28 to TRBJ1-1; D gene unclear. Trimming took off 2 bases at V and 1 base at J, with 2 bases between the two ends. CDR3 length: 12 residues. CDR1 and CDR2 from the germline V gene are MDHEN and SYDVKM. The CDR3 loop is CASSLKNTEAFF. The CDR3 nucleotides are TGTGCCAGCAGTTTAAAGAACACTGAAGCTTTCTTT.

The rearrangement joins TRBV18 to TRBJ2-3, with 8 positions matching TRBD1. This CDR3 region has 15 residues. Trimming removed 1 base from V and 3 bases from J; junction bases left unmatched: 3. Germline CDR1 is KGHSH and CDR2 is LQKENI. CDR3: CASSPQTGGTDTQYF. The CDR3 DNA reads as TGTGCCAGCTCACCACAAACAGGGGGAACAGATACGCAGTATTTT.

J is TRBJ1-1 and V is TRBV18; D is unresolved. CDR1 and CDR2 from the germline V gene are KGHSH and LQKENI. The length of the CDR3 is 14 residues. The V gene lost 5 bases and the J gene lost 4 bases, with 14 bases spanning the gap. CDR3 in amino acids: CASSVGIEGTEAFF. The CDR3 nucleotides read TGTGCCAGCTCAGTAGGGATCGAGGGCACTGAAGCTTTCTTT.

This clone has more than one count but fewer than ten. This rearrangement joins TRBV7-8 to TRBJ1-3; unclear D gene. In germline, CDR1 is SGHVS, CDR2 FQNEAQ. The length of the CDR3 is 16 residues. Between the trimmed V and J ends, which lost 2 bases and 0 bases, there was a span of 11 bases. The CDR3 DNA reads TGTGCCAGCAGCTTACGATACGCCAGCTCTGGAAACACCATATATTTT. Its translation: CASSLRYASSGNTIYF.